A selection of T cell receptor beta chains follows, all from one sample in a study of blood T cells in healthy people across ages. Via MiXCR, TCRdb re-called the 5' RACE reads, giving one row per CDR3 protein. The sample yields about 1.8 million distinct CDR3 sequences, around 50% seen once. Sequencing was carried out using blood. These receptors all stem from a woman in her 40s in good health. Each CDR3 is given with its conserved first and last residue. A D gene is named only where the DNA matches it firmly. Clone size is stated in some rows and not others, as once, few, many or a class when expanded.

V gene,D gene,J gene,clone size,CDR3 DNA,CDR3 protein
TRBV18,NA,TRBJ1-2,NA,TGTGCCAGCTCACCAGAGAAGGCCGGCTACACCTTC,CASSPEKAGYTF
TRBV13,TRBD1,TRBJ2-5,few,TGTGCCAGCAGCCTCTATGGACAGGGGGAGACCCAGTACTTC,CASSLYGQGETQYF
TRBV4-3,TRBD1,TRBJ2-5,NA,TGCGCCAGCACCCACGACAGGGGCGTAGGGGAGACCCAGTACTTC,CASTHDRGVGETQYF
TRBV12-3/TRBV12-4,NA,TRBJ1-2,NA,TGTGCCAGCAGCCCTTTCCTCTCTAACTATGGCTACACCTTC,CASSPFLSNYGYTF
TRBV6-5,NA,TRBJ2-3,few,TGTGCCAGCAGTTATACCCCTTTCTACAGGGGCACAGATACGCAGTATTTT,CASSYTPFYRGTDTQYF
TRBV29-1,NA,TRBJ2-1,NA,TGCAGCGTTTACGGGTGGGCAGTGAGCTCCTACAATGAGCAGTTCTTC,CSVYGWAVSSYNEQFF
TRBV7-7,NA,TRBJ2-2,NA,TGTGCTAGCAGCTTAGACAACACCGGGGAGCTGTTTTTT,CASSLDNTGELFF
TRBV7-2,NA,TRBJ2-5,NA,TGTGCCAGCAGCTTAATAGTTTGGGGGGCGGGTGAGCAGTACTTC,CASSLIVWGAGEQYF
TRBV20-1,TRBD2,TRBJ2-3,NA,TGCAGTGCCCCGGCGGCCATAGCGGGGGGGACAGATACGCAGTATTTT,CSAPAAIAGGTDTQYF
TRBV28,NA,TRBJ1-4,once,TGTGCCAGCAGTTTAAACCAGGGGAATTCTGGTAATGAAAAACTGTTTTTT,CASSLNQGNSGNEKLFF
TRBV5-1,NA,TRBJ2-5,NA,TGCGCCAGCAGCTTTGATCCTGACAGCCAAGAGACCCAGTACTTC,CASSFDPDSQETQYF
TRBV12-3/TRBV12-4,NA,TRBJ2-1,NA,TGTGCCAGCAGTTCGGCCCTTATTCGAACATACAATGAGCAGTTCTTC,CASSSALIRTYNEQFF
TRBV18,NA,TRBJ2-5,NA,TGTGCCAGCTCACCACAGCGGAATATCCAAGAGACCCAGTACTTC,CASSPQRNIQETQYF
TRBV13,NA,TRBJ1-5,NA,TGTGCCAGCAGCTTAGGGGGGGGGCGCAGCAATCAGCCCCAGCATTTT,CASSLGGGRSNQPQHF
TRBV6-1,TRBD1,TRBJ1-6,NA,TGTGCCAGCAGTAAACAGGGGGCTGATTCACCCCTCCACTTT,CASSKQGADSPLHF
TRBV20-1,NA,TRBJ2-7,NA,TGCAGTGCTCCCGGGACTCTCGCCTCGGACGCCTACGAGCAGTACTTC,CSAPGTLASDAYEQYF
TRBV10-3,NA,TRBJ2-5,many,TGTGCCATCACCCTAGAAGGTTTCGAGACCCAGTACTTC,CAITLEGFETQYF
TRBV2,NA,TRBJ2-5,NA,TGTGCCACCACAAGCGGGACACATCAAGAGACCCAGTACTTC,CATTSGTHQETQYF
TRBV27,NA,TRBJ1-2,NA,TGTGCCAGCAGTCCCTGGGGGGGCCTAGGATATGGCTACACCTTC,CASSPWGGLGYGYTF
TRBV9,TRBD1,TRBJ2-4,NA,TGTGCCAGCAGCCCCGAGACGACAGGGAACATTCAGTACTTC,CASSPETTGNIQYF
TRBV5-1,NA,TRBJ2-5,NA,TGCGCCAGCATTTCATCTGAAGAGACCCAGTACTTC,CASISSEETQYF
TRBV4-3,NA,TRBJ2-3,NA,TGCGCCAGCAGCCATTTTGTGGGGGGGCACACAGATACGCAGTATTTT,CASSHFVGGHTDTQYF
TRBV6-5,TRBD2,TRBJ2-5,NA,TGTGCCAGCAGTTACCTCCTAGCGGGGGGGCCGGGAGAGACCCAGTACTTC,CASSYLLAGGPGETQYF
TRBV9,TRBD2,TRBJ2-3,NA,TGTGCCAGCAGCGAGGGCCCGGGAGGTAGCGGGCTAAGCACAGATACGCAGTATTTT,CASSEGPGGSGLSTDTQYF
TRBV6-2/TRBV6-3,NA,TRBJ2-5,NA,TGTGCCAGCACGAACCCTCGGGAGACCCGGTACTTC,CASTNPRETRYF
TRBV12-3/TRBV12-4,NA,TRBJ2-1,NA,TGTGCCAGCAGATATCGGGGGTCCAGCTCCTACAATGAGCAGTTCTTC,CASRYRGSSSYNEQFF
TRBV12-3/TRBV12-4,NA,TRBJ2-5,NA,TGTGCCAGCAGTTTATTAAGGCCAGGCCCTCTGGGCCCCGACCTCGTTCAAGAGACCCAGTACTTC,CASSLLRPGPLGPDLVQETQYF
TRBV28,TRBD1,TRBJ2-1,NA,TGTGCCAGCAGGGGACCGAACAGGGGCAATGAGCAGTTCTTC,CASRGPNRGNEQFF
TRBV24-1,TRBD1,TRBJ2-2,NA,TGTGCCACCATGGAGACAGGGGGTCCCGGGGAGCTGTTTTTT,CATMETGGPGELFF
TRBV20-1,NA,TRBJ2-1,NA,TGCAGTGCTAGTGAAGGCTACAATGAGCAGTTCTTC,CSASEGYNEQFF
TRBV7-8,TRBD1,TRBJ2-3,few,TGTGCCAGCAGATTCACGGGACAGGGGGCGACAGATACGCAGTATTTT,CASRFTGQGATDTQYF
TRBV7-9,TRBD2,TRBJ2-5,NA,TGTGCCAGCAGCCAGAGCCCCTTTGAGGGACTAGCGGGGGCCCGAGAGACCCAGTACTTC,CASSQSPFEGLAGARETQYF
TRBV7-9,NA,TRBJ1-2,few,TGTGCCAGCAAGCCAGGGGTGGACTACTATGGCTACACCTTC,CASKPGVDYYGYTF
TRBV20-1,TRBD2,TRBJ2-1,few,TGCAGTGCTAGATTTAGGGCAAGCGGGGCCAATGAGCAGTTCTTC,CSARFRASGANEQFF
TRBV20-1,NA,TRBJ1-5,NA,TGCAGTGCTAGAGTTCCACACGACGGGAATAATCAGCCCCAGCATTTT,CSARVPHDGNNQPQHF
TRBV20-1,TRBD2,TRBJ2-5,NA,TGCAGTGCTAGAGATCTAGCGGGGGGATCCCAAGAGACCCAGTACTTC,CSARDLAGGSQETQYF
TRBV4-1,NA,TRBJ2-1,few,TGCGCCAGCAGCCAAGATGGTGTTGGGCTAGGCGACAATGAGCAGTTCTTC,CASSQDGVGLGDNEQFF
TRBV6-5,NA,TRBJ1-2,few,TGTGCCAGCAGTTCCGCCGGGACGGTTAACTATGGCTACACCTTC,CASSSAGTVNYGYTF
TRBV21-1,NA,TRBJ1-5,NA,TGTGCCAGCAGCAAAGCCGGGACGAGCAATCAGCCCCAGCATTTT,CASSKAGTSNQPQHF
TRBV3-1,NA,TRBJ2-3,NA,TGTGCCAGCAGCCATTACGGGACACAAGAGACAGATACGCAGTATTTT,CASSHYGTQETDTQYF
TRBV29-1,NA,TRBJ2-1,few,TGCAGCGTTGCCCGGACAGTTGATGAGCAGTTCTTC,CSVARTVDEQFF
TRBV9,TRBD2,TRBJ2-2,once,TGTGCCAGCAGCGGACTAGCGGGGGGGCAAGGCGGGGAGCTGTTTTTT,CASSGLAGGQGGELFF
TRBV7-2,NA,TRBJ2-1,NA,TGTGCCAGCAGCGGGGGCTCCCTCCCCGGCAATGAGCAGTTCTTC,CASSGGSLPGNEQFF
TRBV12-3/TRBV12-4,NA,TRBJ2-1,NA,TGTGCCAGCAGTTTTCCCCTGATGAGCTCCTACAATGAGCAGTTCTTC,CASSFPLMSSYNEQFF
TRBV25-1,TRBD1,TRBJ1-4,NA,TGTGCCAGCAGTGAATATAGGGACAGGGGTGAAAAACTGTTTTTT,CASSEYRDRGEKLFF
TRBV4-3,NA,TRBJ2-5,few,TGCGCCAGCAGCCCCACCTTGGGGACGAAAGAGACCCAGTACTTC,CASSPTLGTKETQYF
TRBV28,NA,TRBJ2-3,NA,TGTGCCAGCAGTTTATTGAGGTGGGAAAACACAGATACGCAGTATTTT,CASSLLRWENTDTQYF
TRBV28,NA,TRBJ2-7,few,TGTGCCAGCAGTTTCTGGGGGGCGAGGTACGAGCAGTACTTC,CASSFWGARYEQYF